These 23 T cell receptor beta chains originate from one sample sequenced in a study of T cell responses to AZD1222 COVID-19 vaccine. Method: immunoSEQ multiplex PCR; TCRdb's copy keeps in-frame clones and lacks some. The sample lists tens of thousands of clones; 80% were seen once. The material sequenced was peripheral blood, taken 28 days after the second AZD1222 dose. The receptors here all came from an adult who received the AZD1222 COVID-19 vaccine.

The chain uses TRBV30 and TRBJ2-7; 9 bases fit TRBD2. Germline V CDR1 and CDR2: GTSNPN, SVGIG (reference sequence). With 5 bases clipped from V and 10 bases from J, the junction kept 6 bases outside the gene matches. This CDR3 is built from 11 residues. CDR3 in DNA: TGTGCCTGGGAAATAGCGGGGGACCAGTACTTC. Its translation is CAWEIAGDQYF.

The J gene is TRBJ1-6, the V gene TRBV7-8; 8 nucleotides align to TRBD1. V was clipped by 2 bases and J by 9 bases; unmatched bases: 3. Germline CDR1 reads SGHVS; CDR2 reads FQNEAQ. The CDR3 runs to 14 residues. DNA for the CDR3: TGTGCCAGCAGCTTAAACAGGGGGTCTTCACCCCTCCACTTT. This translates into CASSLNRGSSPLHF. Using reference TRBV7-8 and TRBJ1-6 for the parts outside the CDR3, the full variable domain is GAGVSQSPRYKVAKRGQDVALRCDPISGHVSLFWYQQALGQGPEFLTYFQNEAQLDKSGLPSDRFFAERPEGSVSTLKIQRTQQEDSAVYLCASSLNRGSSPLHFGNGTRLTVT.

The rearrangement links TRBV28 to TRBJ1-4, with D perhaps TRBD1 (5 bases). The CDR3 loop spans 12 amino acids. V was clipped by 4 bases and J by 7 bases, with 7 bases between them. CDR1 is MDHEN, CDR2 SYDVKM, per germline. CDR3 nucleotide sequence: TGTGCCAGCAGTTGGGGGGGTGAAAAACTGTTTTTT. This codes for CASSWGGEKLFF.

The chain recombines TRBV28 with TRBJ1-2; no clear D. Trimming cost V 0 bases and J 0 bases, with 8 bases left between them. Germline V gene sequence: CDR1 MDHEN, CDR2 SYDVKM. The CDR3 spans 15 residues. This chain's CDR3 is CASSLWSRPNYGYTF. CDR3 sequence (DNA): TGTGCCAGCAGTTTATGGTCACGGCCTAACTATGGCTACACCTTC.

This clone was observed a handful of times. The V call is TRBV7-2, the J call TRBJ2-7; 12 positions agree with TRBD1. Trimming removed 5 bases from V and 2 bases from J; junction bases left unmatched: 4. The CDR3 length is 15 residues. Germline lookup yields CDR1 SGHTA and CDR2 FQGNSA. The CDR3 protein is CASSAGQGAPYEQYF. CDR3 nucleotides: TGTGCCAGCAGCGCGGGACAGGGGGCCCCCTACGAGCAGTACTTC.

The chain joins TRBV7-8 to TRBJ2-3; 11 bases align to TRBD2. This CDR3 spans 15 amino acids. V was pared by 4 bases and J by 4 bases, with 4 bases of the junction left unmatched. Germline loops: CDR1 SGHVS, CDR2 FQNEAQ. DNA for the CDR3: TGTGCCAGCAGCTCAACTAGCGGGAGCTCAGATACGCAGTATTTT. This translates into CASSSTSGSSDTQYF.

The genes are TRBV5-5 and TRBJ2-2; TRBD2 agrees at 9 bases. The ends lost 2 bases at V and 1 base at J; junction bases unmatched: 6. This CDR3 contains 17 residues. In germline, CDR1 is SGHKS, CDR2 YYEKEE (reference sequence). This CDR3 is CASSFASLAGNTGELFF. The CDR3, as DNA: TGTGCCAGCAGCTTCGCGTCACTAGCGGGGAACACCGGGGAGCTGTTTTTT.

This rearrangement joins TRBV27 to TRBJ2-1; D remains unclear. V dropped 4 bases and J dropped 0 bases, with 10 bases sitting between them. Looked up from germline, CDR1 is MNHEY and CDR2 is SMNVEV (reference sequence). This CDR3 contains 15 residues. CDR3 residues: CASSSPLSSYNEQFF. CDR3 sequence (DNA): TGTGCCAGCAGTTCCCCTCTGAGCTCCTACAATGAGCAGTTCTTC.

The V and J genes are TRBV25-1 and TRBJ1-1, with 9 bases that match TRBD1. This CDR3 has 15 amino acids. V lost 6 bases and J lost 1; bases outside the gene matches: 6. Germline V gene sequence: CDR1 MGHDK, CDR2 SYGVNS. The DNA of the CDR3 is TGTGCCAGCAGACCGGGACAGGGCCCGAACACTGAAGCTTTCTTT. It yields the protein CASRPGQGPNTEAFF.

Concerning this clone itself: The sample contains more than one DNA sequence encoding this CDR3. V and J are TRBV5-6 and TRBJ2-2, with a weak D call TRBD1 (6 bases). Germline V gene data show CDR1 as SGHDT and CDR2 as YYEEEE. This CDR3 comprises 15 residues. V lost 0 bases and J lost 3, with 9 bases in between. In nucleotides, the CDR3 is TGTGCCAGCAGCTTGGTACAGGGAGACACCGGGGAGCTGTTTTTT. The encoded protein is CASSLVQGDTGELFF.

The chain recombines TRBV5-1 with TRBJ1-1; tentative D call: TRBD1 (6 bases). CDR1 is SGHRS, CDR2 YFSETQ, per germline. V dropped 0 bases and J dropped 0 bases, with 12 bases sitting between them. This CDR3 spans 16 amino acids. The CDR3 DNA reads TGCGCCAGCAGCTTGGAGGGGGTTTACCTGAACACTGAAGCTTTCTTT. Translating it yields CASSLEGVYLNTEAFF.

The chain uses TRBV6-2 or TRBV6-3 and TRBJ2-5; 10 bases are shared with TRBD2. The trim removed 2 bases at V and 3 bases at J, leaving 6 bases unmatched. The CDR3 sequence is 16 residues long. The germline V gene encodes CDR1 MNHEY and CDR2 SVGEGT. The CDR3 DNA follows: TGTGCCAGCAGTTACGGGCTAGCGGGGGACGAAGAGACCCAGTACTTC. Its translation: CASSYGLAGDEETQYF.

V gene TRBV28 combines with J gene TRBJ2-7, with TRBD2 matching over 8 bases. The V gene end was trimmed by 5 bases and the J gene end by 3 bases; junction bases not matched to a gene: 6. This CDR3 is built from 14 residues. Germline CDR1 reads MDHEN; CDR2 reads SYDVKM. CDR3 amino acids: CASSLRGTSYEQYF. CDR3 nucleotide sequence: TGTGCCAGCAGTCTGCGCGGGACTAGCTACGAGCAGTACTTC.

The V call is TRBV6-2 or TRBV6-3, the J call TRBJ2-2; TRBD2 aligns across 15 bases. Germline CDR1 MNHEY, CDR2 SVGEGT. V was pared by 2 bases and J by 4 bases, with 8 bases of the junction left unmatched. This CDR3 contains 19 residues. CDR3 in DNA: TGTGCCAGCAGTTACCGGGGACTAGCGGGAGGCCCAAGCACCGGGGAGCTGTTTTTT. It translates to CASSYRGLAGGPSTGELFF.

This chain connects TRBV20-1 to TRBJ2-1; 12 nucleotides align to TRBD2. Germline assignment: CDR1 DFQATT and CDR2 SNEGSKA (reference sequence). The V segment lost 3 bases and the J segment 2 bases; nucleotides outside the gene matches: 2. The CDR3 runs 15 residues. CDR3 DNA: TGCAGTGCTAGTGCTAGCGGGAGGGCCTACAATGAGCAGTTCTTC. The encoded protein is CSASASGRAYNEQFF.

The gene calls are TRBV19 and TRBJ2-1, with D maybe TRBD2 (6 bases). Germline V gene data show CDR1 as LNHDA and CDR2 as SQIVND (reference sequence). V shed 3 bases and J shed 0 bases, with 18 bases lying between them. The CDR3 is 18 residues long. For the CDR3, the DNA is TGTGCCAGTAGTATGTTTGGCGGGGATCTTAGCTCCTACAATGAGCAGTTCTTC. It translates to CASSMFGGDLSSYNEQFF.

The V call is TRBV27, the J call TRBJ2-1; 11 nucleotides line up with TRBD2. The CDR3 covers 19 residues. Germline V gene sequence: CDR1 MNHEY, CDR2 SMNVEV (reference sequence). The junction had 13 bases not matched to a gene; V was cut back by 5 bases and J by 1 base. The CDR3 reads CASSPRPGLAVWSYNEQFF. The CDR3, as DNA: TGTGCCAGCAGTCCGCGACCGGGACTAGCGGTTTGGTCCTACAATGAGCAGTTCTTC.

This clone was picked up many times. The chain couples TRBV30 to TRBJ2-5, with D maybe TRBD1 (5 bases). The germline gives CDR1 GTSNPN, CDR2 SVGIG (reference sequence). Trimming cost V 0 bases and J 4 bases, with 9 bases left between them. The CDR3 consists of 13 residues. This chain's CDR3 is CAWSVPGRETQYF. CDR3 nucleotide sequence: TGTGCCTGGAGTGTGCCAGGGCGAGAGACCCAGTACTTC.

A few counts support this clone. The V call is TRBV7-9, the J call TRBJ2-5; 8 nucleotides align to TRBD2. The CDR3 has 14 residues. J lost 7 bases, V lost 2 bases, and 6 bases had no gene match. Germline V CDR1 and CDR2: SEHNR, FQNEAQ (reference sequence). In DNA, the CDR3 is TGTGCCAGCAGCTTACGGGGGGGAGAGGGGACCCAGTACTTC. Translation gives CASSLRGGEGTQYF.

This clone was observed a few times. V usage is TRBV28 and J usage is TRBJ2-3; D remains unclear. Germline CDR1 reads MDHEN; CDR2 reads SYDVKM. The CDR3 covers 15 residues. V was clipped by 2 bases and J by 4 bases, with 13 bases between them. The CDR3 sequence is CASSLMSAGADTQYF. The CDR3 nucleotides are TGTGCCAGCAGTTTAATGAGCGCCGGCGCAGATACGCAGTATTTT.

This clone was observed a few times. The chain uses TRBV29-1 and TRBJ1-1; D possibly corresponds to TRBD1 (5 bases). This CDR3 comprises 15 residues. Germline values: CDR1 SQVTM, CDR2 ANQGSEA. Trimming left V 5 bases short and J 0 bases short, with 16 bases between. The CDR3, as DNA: TGCAGCGTTTCCGGGAGAGAAGGGGTGAACACTGAAGCTTTCTTT. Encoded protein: CSVSGREGVNTEAFF.

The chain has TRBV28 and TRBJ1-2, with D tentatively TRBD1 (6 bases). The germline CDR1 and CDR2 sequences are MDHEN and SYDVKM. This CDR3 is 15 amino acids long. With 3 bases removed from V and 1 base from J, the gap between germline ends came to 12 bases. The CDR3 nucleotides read TGTGCCAGCAGTTTGGTCCAGGGGCATAACTATGGCTACACCTTC. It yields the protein CASSLVQGHNYGYTF.

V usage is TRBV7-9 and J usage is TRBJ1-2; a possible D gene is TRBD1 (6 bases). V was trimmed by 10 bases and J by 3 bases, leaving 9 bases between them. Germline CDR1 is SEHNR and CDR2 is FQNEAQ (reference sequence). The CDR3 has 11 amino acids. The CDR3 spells CATGDHYGYTF. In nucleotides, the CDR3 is TGTGCCACAGGGGATCACTATGGCTACACCTTC.